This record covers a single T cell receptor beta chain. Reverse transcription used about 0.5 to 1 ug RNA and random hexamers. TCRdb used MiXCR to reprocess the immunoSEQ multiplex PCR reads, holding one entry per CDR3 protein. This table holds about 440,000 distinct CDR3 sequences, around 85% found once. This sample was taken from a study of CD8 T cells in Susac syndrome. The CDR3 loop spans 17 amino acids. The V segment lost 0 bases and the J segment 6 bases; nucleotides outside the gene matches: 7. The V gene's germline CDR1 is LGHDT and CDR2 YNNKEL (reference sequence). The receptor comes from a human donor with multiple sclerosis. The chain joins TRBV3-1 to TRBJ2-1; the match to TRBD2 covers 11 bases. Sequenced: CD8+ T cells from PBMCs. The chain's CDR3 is CASSQDAETSGVNEQFF. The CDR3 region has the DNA TGTGCCAGCAGCCAAGATGCGGAGACTAGCGGGGTCAATGAGCAGTTCTTC.